These T cell receptor beta chains were read from a single sample in a study of shared clonotypes between healthy human individuals. Only in-frame clones appear in the TCRdb table, and some are missing; sequencing was by immunoSEQ multiplex PCR. The sample includes around 700,000 clones, more than 70% of them seen just once. The sequenced sample was memory CD4+ T cells sorted from blood. These receptors all come from a woman in her 30s in good health. Both conserved end residues are part of each CDR3. D genes are given only for firm matches. Size is omitted from some rows. Given values are once, few, many or a class for expanded clones.

>TRBV21-1|TRBJ2-1|-|-
TGTGCCAGCACCCACAACAGGAGGGAGGGCCTGAATGAGCAGTTCTTC
CASTHNRREGLNEQFF
>TRBV27|TRBJ1-2|-|TRBD1
TGTGCCAGCAGTCCCCGGACAGGGTACAATGGCTACACCTTC
CASSPRTGYNGYTF
>TRBV7-2|TRBJ1-5|-|-
TGTGCCAGCAGCTTAAGACTCCGCAATCAGCCCCAGCATTTT
CASSLRLRNQPQHF
>TRBV9|TRBJ2-3|-|-
TGTGCCAGCAGCGTAGAAGCGAGATTGAGCACAGATACGCAGTATTTT
CASSVEARLSTDTQYF
>TRBV18|TRBJ2-7|-|TRBD2
TGTGCCAGCGCTTCTAGCGGGGAAAACTACGAGCAGTACTTC
CASASSGENYEQYF
>TRBV28|TRBJ2-6|-|-
TGTGCCAGCAGTCCCCCGGGCAACGTCCTGACTTTC
CASSPPGNVLTF
>TRBV4-2|TRBJ2-3|-|-
TGTGCCAGCAGCCAAGATTTCGCCCCCACAGATACGCAGTATTTT
CASSQDFAPTDTQYF
>TRBV30|TRBJ1-3|-|-
TGTGCCTGGAGCAGCCTCGGAAACACCATATATTTT
CAWSSLGNTIYF
>TRBV30|TRBJ2-7|-|-
TGTGCCTGGAAGTCACCCGTCTCCTACGAGCAGTACTTC
CAWKSPVSYEQYF
>TRBV27|TRBJ1-1|-|-
TGTGCCAGCAGTCTCAGGACAGCGAACACTGAAGCTTTCTTT
CASSLRTANTEAFF
>TRBV10-3|TRBJ2-3|few|-
TGTGCCATCAGTGAGTCGATTTCAGTTACTAGCACAGATACGCAGTATTTT
CAISESISVTSTDTQYF
>TRBV6-6|TRBJ2-2|-|-
TGTGCCTCCGGGCTGCTCGGAACCGGGGAGCTGTTTTTT
CASGLLGTGELFF
>TRBV28|TRBJ2-7|-|-
TGTGCCAGCAGTTTATTTAGTGGGGCGAGATCCTACGAGCAGTACTTC
CASSLFSGARSYEQYF
>TRBV19|TRBJ1-5|-|TRBD1
TGTGCCAGTAGTAGAGGGGACAGGTGGCCCCAGCATTTT
CASSRGDRWPQHF
>TRBV28|TRBJ2-1|-|-
TGTGCCAGCATCTCTCCCGGGACATATACCAGTGGCTCCTACAATGAGCAGTTCTTC
CASISPGTYTSGSYNEQFF
>TRBV5-6|TRBJ2-7|-|-
TGTGTTGGTCCTCCGGGGACCTCGAAAGTGTATTCCTACGAGCAGTACTTC
CVGPPGTSKVYSYEQYF
>TRBV5-1|TRBJ2-3|-|TRBD1
TGCGCCAGCAGCGAGGGAGAGGGGGCCGGAGATACGCAGTATTTT
CASSEGEGAGDTQYF
>TRBV7-6|TRBJ2-3|-|TRBD2
TGTGCCAGCAGCTTAGGGGGACTAAACACAGATACGCAGTATTTT
CASSLGGLNTDTQYF
>TRBV10-3|TRBJ2-7|once|-
TGTGCCATCAGTGAACGAGAGGGTGGCGAGCAGTACTTC
CAISEREGGEQYF
>TRBV28|TRBJ2-7|-|TRBD2
TGTGCCAGCAGCTCCTTAGGGGGACTAGCGGCCCCGGGAAGGGAGCAGTACTTC
CASSSLGGLAAPGREQYF
>TRBV18|TRBJ2-1|-|TRBD1
TGTGCCAGCTCCCTCGGACAGGGTAAGAATGAGCAGTTCTTC
CASSLGQGKNEQFF
>TRBV9|TRBJ2-3|-|TRBD2
TGTGCCAGCAGCGTAGGTTTAGCGGGAGGCACAGATACGCAGTATTTT
CASSVGLAGGTDTQYF
>TRBV9|TRBJ2-3|-|-
TGTGCCAGCAGCTCCAGGGGTAGCGGTAGCACAGATACGCAGTATTTT
CASSSRGSGSTDTQYF
>TRBV28|TRBJ2-7|-|TRBD2
TGTGCCAGCAGTCCCCAGCTAGCGGGACACTACGAGCAGTACTTC
CASSPQLAGHYEQYF
>TRBV18|TRBJ2-7|-|-
TGTGCCAGCTCACCACCGGGTACTAGCCCCGAGCAGTACTTC
CASSPPGTSPEQYF
>TRBV19|TRBJ1-5|-|-
TGTGCCAGTAGTAACGTGGGGACGGCTGATCAGCCCCAGCATTTT
CASSNVGTADQPQHF
>TRBV7-9|TRBJ2-6|-|-
TGTGCCAGCAGCCCCAGCTCTGGGGCCAACGTCCTGACTTTC
CASSPSSGANVLTF
>TRBV15|TRBJ1-3|-|-
TGTGCCACCAGCAGAGATTGGACCCGAAGGGGAGTAACTGGAAACACCATATATTTT
CATSRDWTRRGVTGNTIYF
>TRBV5-4|TRBJ1-4|once|TRBD1
TGTGCCAGCAGTTCAAACAGGGGCGGAAATGAAAAACTGTTTTTT
CASSSNRGGNEKLFF
>TRBV7-6|TRBJ2-3|-|-
TGTGCCAGCAGCGCGATGGGGCTCCGGGGCACAGATACGCAGTATTTT
CASSAMGLRGTDTQYF
>TRBV27|TRBJ1-2|few|TRBD1
TGTGCCAGCAGACGATCAACAGGGGGCAACTATGGCTACACCTTC
CASRRSTGGNYGYTF
>TRBV2|TRBJ2-1|few|TRBD2
TGTGCCAGCAGTGAACTAGCGGCGAGTCACAATGAGCAGTTCTTC
CASSELAASHNEQFF
>TRBV20-1|TRBJ1-2|-|-
TGCAGTGCCACGACAGGAGCCGGCTACACCTTC
CSATTGAGYTF
>TRBV7-2|TRBJ2-1|once|-
TGTGCCAGCAGCTCGGGCCGGTCCAATGAGCAGTTCTTC
CASSSGRSNEQFF
>TRBV6-5|TRBJ2-7|many|TRBD1
TGTGCCAGCAACCCGGACAGGGGGCGTTACGAGCAGTACTTC
CASNPDRGRYEQYF
>TRBV7-9|TRBJ2-1|-|-
TGTGCCAGCAGCTTCAGGGCCGACAATGAGCAGTTCTTC
CASSFRADNEQFF
>TRBV15|TRBJ2-3|-|TRBD2
TGTGCCACCAGCTATGAAGTAGCGGGAGTTTTAGATACGCAGTATTTT
CATSYEVAGVLDTQYF
>TRBV28|TRBJ1-2|-|-
TGTGCCAGCCGGGACTCTCTAAACTATGGCTACACCTTC
CASRDSLNYGYTF
>TRBV11-2|TRBJ2-5|-|-
TGTGCCAGCAGGACCTGGGGCAGGAGTCAAGAGACCCAGTACTTC
CASRTWGRSQETQYF
>TRBV11-2|TRBJ2-3|once|-
TGTGCCAGCAGTTTAACAGGTGTTGAGCAGTATTTT
CASSLTGVEQYF
>TRBV7-2|TRBJ1-4|-|-
TGTGCCAGCAGCCCAACCAGCCCGGTTGAAAAACTGTTTTTT
CASSPTSPVEKLFF
>TRBV19|TRBJ2-2|-|-
TGTGCCAGTAACAGGGATCGCACCGGGGAGCTGTTTTTT
CASNRDRTGELFF
>TRBV29-1|TRBJ1-1|-|-
TGCAGCGTTGGTCTTTCAAACACTGAAGCTTTCTTT
CSVGLSNTEAFF
>TRBV6-1|TRBJ1-1|once|-
TGTGCCAGCAAGGGGCGTACCACTGAAGCTTTCTTT
CASKGRTTEAFF
>TRBV11-2|TRBJ2-7|once|-
TGTGCCAGCAGTCGTTCCGGGCGCGGCGGGAACTTC
CASSRSGRGGNF
>TRBV2|TRBJ1-1|few|-
TGTGCCAGCAGTACAGGGCGAAATGAAGCTTTCTTT
CASSTGRNEAFF
>TRBV18|TRBJ1-2|-|TRBD1
TGTGCCAGCTCAAGTTATTCCGGGACAGGGGCCTCTGGGGGCTACACCTTC
CASSSYSGTGASGGYTF
>TRBV6-1|TRBJ2-7|-|TRBD1
TGTGCCAGCCATCCGAATGGGGCAGGGGGCTACGAGCAGTACTTC
CASHPNGAGGYEQYF
>TRBV5-1|TRBJ1-2|-|-
TGCGCCAGCAGCTTGGGCCGGAACTATGGCTACACCTTC
CASSLGRNYGYTF
>TRBV5-4|TRBJ1-4|-|-
TGTGCCAGCAGCTTGCGAACCGGGGAAGGGGAAAAACTGTTTTTT
CASSLRTGEGEKLFF
>TRBV28|TRBJ2-2|once|TRBD1
TGTGCCAGCAGTTCCGGGACAGTCCACACCGGGGAGCTGTTTTTT
CASSSGTVHTGELFF
>TRBV4-1|TRBJ2-1|-|TRBD2
TGCGCCAGCAGCCAAGGGGCAGCGGGAGGGTTTTACAATGAGCAGTTCTTC
CASSQGAAGGFYNEQFF
>TRBV19|TRBJ2-2|-|TRBD2
TGTGCCAAATCGGGACTAGAGTTCACCGGGGAGCTGTTTTTT
CAKSGLEFTGELFF
>TRBV4-1|TRBJ2-3|few|-
TGCGCCAGCAGCCACCCTCAAGATACGCAGTATTTT
CASSHPQDTQYF
>TRBV2|TRBJ2-7|few|TRBD1
TGTGCCAGCAGGGTCGGGACAGGGACCGGCGAGCAGTACTTC
CASRVGTGTGEQYF
>TRBV29-1|TRBJ2-6|-|-
TGCAGCGGCGCGATCTCCGGGGCCAACGTCCTGACTTTC
CSGAISGANVLTF
>TRBV19|TRBJ1-1|-|TRBD1
TGTGCCGCCCAGGGACAGCCAGGCGCCGAAGCTTTCTTT
CAAQGQPGAEAFF
>TRBV5-5|TRBJ1-1|-|-
TGTGCCAGCAGCTTCGGAGGGAACACTGAAGCTTTCTTT
CASSFGGNTEAFF